Below are 31 T cell receptor beta chains sequenced from a single sample in a study of T cells in Graves' hyperthyroidism and ophthalmopathy. Amplified TCR beta CDR3 regions came from RNA transcripts. The TCR CDR3 was amplified in a first-round RT-PCR using the HTBI primer set. In TCRdb, the multiplex PCR reads were re-called with MiXCR into one record per CDR3 protein. The table has around 490,000 distinct CDR3 sequences, around 20% seen once. Sequenced: blood. These TCRs come from a man aged 35-49 years with Graves' ophthalmopathy.

The V gene is TRBV5-4, the J gene TRBJ1-2, with a possible D match to TRBD1 (6 bases). Trimming took 0 bases from V and 7 from J, leaving 13 bases between them. Germline-derived CDR1 and CDR2 are SGHNT and YYREEE (reference sequence). The CDR3 extends over 14 amino acids. As DNA, the CDR3 is TGTGCCAGCAGCTTGGACAGGGCCCCCAGTGGCTACACCTTC. Protein: CASSLDRAPSGYTF.

This chain joins TRBV7-9 and TRBJ2-4; D is unclear. Trimming took 1 base from V and 0 from J, leaving 7 bases between them. This CDR3 has 15 amino acids. The V gene's germline CDR1 is SEHNR and CDR2 FQNEAQ (reference sequence). The CDR3 protein is CASSLVSLAKNIQYF. DNA of the CDR3: TGTGCCAGCAGCTTAGTTTCTCTAGCCAAAAACATTCAGTACTTC.

The CDR3 sequence: CASSLIRGNTEAFF. The CDR3 DNA reads TGTGCCAGCAGCTTAATAAGGGGGAACACTGAAGCTTTCTTT. This sequence joins TRBV7-9 and TRBJ1-1; a weak D match, TRBD1 (5 bases). The ends were cut back, 2 bases at V and 1 base at J, with 8 bases in the middle. There are 14 residues in the CDR3. Germline-derived CDR1 and CDR2 are SEHNR and FQNEAQ (reference sequence).

This clonotype occurred many times. The V and J genes are TRBV7-2 and TRBJ2-4; weak D call: TRBD1 (7 bases). This CDR3 comprises 15 residues. Between the trimmed V and J ends, which lost 2 bases and 8 bases, there was a span of 16 bases. Germline V gene data show CDR1 as SGHTA and CDR2 as FQGNSA. CDR3 in DNA: TGTGCCAGCAGCTTACAGGACAGGCGGAGGGACATTCAGTACTTC. Protein product: CASSLQDRRRDIQYF. Full variable domain (rest looked up from reference TRBV7-2 and TRBJ2-4): GAGVSQSPSNKVTEKGKDVELRCDPISGHTALYWYRQSLGQGLEFLIYFQGNSAPDKSGLPSDRFSAERTGGSVSTLTIQRTQQEDSAVYLCASSLQDRRRDIQYFGAGTRLSVL.

This clonotype appeared many times. The chain employs TRBV3-1 and TRBJ1-2; 8 positions match TRBD1. The CDR3 length is 14 residues. CDR1 is LGHDT and CDR2 is YNNKEL in the germline V gene (reference sequence). Trimming removed 1 base from V and 5 bases from J; junction bases left unmatched: 3. This chain's CDR3 is CASSQGGTGYGYTF. The CDR3 nucleotides are TGTGCCAGCAGCCAAGGCGGGACAGGTTATGGCTACACCTTC. The variable domain in full, completed from reference TRBV3-1 and TRBJ1-2, reads DTAVSQTPKYLVTQMGNDKSIKCEQNLGHDTMYWYKQDSKKFLKIMFSYNNKELIINETVPNRFSPKSPDKAHLNLHINSLELGDSAVYFCASSQGGTGYGYTFGSGTRLTVV.

This clonotype was counted many times. The chain joins TRBV5-1 to TRBJ2-3, with 8 nucleotides matching TRBD2. The ends lost 2 bases at V and 4 bases at J; junction bases unmatched: 3. Per germline, CDR1 SGHRS and CDR2 YFSETQ. CDR3 length: 14 amino acids. The CDR3 coding sequence is TGCGCCAGCAGCTTTAACGGGGGGGCAGATACGCAGTATTTT. Translating gives CASSFNGGADTQYF.

This chain uses TRBV7-9 with TRBJ1-5; a possible D gene is TRBD1 (5 bases). The CDR3 sequence is 13 residues long. Deletions cut 4 bases from V and 5 bases from J, with 9 bases between. Germline V lookup: CDR1 SEHNR, CDR2 FQNEAQ (reference sequence). CDR3 in amino acids: CASSSMGDQPQHF. The CDR3 nucleotides read TGTGCCAGCAGCTCGATGGGGGATCAGCCCCAGCATTTT.

This clonotype was counted at least ten times. The chain uses TRBV6-1 and TRBJ2-1; D is ambiguous. V lost 5 bases to trimming and J lost 0 bases, with 11 bases between them. The V gene's germline CDR1 is MNHNS and CDR2 SASEGT. This CDR3 is 15 amino acids long. The CDR3 loop reads CASSRTLSSYNEQFF. The CDR3 nucleotides are TGTGCCAGCAGTAGGACGTTGAGCTCCTACAATGAGCAGTTCTTC.

This chain uses TRBV5-5 with TRBJ1-1; possible D gene TRBD1, 6 bases. Germline V gives CDR1 SGHKS, CDR2 YYEKEE (reference sequence). Trimming cost V 0 bases and J 4 bases, with 13 bases left between them. This CDR3 is 15 amino acids long. CDR3 amino acids: CASSLAGRGGTEAFF. CDR3 DNA sequence: TGTGCCAGCAGCTTGGCCGGGAGGGGGGGCACTGAAGCTTTCTTT.

This clonotype was counted many times. This CDR3 reads CASSPATGELFF. Written as DNA, the CDR3 is TGTGCCAGCAGCCCAGCTACCGGGGAGCTGTTTTTT. The rearrangement links TRBV12-3 or TRBV12-4 to TRBJ2-2; D gene ambiguous. The germline V and J ends were trimmed by 6 bases and 5 bases, with 7 bases remaining between them. CDR3 length: 12 residues.

The chain employs TRBV20-1 and TRBJ2-1; D is possibly TRBD2 (5 bases). Germline V gene data show CDR1 as DFQATT and CDR2 as SNEGSKA (reference sequence). This CDR3 contains 14 residues. V dropped 3 bases and J dropped 1 base, with 10 bases sitting between them. The CDR3 sequence is CSARARVSYNEQFF. For the CDR3, the DNA is TGCAGTGCTAGGGCGAGGGTGTCCTACAATGAGCAGTTCTTC.

The V and J genes are TRBV28 and TRBJ2-1; possible D gene TRBD2, 6 bases. The germline V gene encodes CDR1 MDHEN and CDR2 SYDVKM. The germline V and J ends were trimmed by 5 bases and 0 bases, with 17 bases remaining between them. CDR3 size: 17 residues. The CDR3 spells CASSLYARGLSYNEQFF. The CDR3 region has the DNA TGTGCCAGCAGTCTATACGCGAGGGGACTCTCCTACAATGAGCAGTTCTTC.

This clonotype was detected many times. V usage is TRBV18 and J usage is TRBJ2-3; D is possibly TRBD1 (6 bases). V was clipped by 3 bases and J by 2 bases, with 6 bases between them. This CDR3 spans 13 amino acids. Germline CDR1 KGHSH, CDR2 LQKENI. CDR3 loop: CASSPGHTDTQYF. The CDR3 DNA follows: TGTGCCAGCTCACCGGGACACACAGATACGCAGTATTTT.

V and J are TRBV5-5 and TRBJ2-5; D unclear. The CDR3 runs to 14 residues. Trimming left V 3 bases short and J 5 bases short, with 14 bases between. Germline CDR1 and CDR2: SGHKS and YYEKEE (reference sequence). The CDR3 DNA reads as TGTGCCAGCAGCTGGGCGGTTGGGGTTGAGACCCAGTACTTC. The encoded protein is CASSWAVGVETQYF.

This clonotype showed up many times. The chain links TRBV27 to TRBJ2-7; D possibly corresponds to TRBD2 (5 bases). CDR3 length: 14 residues. Germline values: CDR1 MNHEY, CDR2 SMNVEV (reference sequence). Trimming took off 5 bases at V and 6 bases at J, with 17 bases between the two ends. This chain's CDR3 is CASSPPGVEIEQYF. The CDR3 DNA reads TGTGCCAGCAGTCCTCCCGGGGTGGAGATCGAGCAGTACTTC.

The CDR3 DNA sequence: TGTGCCAGCAGCTTAAGGGTCAGGGGGGGCAATGAGCAGTTCTTC. Translation gives CASSLRVRGGNEQFF. The chain uses TRBV11-2 and TRBJ2-1; D is possibly TRBD1 or TRBD2 (7 bases each). Germline values: CDR1 SGHAT, CDR2 FQNNGV. The CDR3 runs to 15 residues. V lost 2 bases and J 6 bases, leaving 14 bases between the germline ends.

This clonotype was detected a few times. The genes are TRBV19 and TRBJ2-7; 14 bases fit TRBD2. V lost 2 bases to trimming and J lost 6 bases; unmatched junction nucleotides: 6. CDR3 length equals 16 residues. Germline CDR1 reads LNHDA; CDR2 reads SQIVND (reference sequence). The CDR3 bases are TGTGCCAGTAGTATAACAGGACTAGCGGGAGGACCCGAGCAGTACTTC. Protein product: CASSITGLAGGPEQYF.

This clonotype was counted many times. This chain joins TRBV6-5 and TRBJ1-1; D is undetermined. Germline-derived CDR1 and CDR2 are MNHEY and SVGAGI. The V end lost 7 bases, the J end lost 1 base, and 16 bases lay between the germline ends. CDR3 length: 15 residues. The CDR3 spells CASNQLDATNTEAFF. The DNA of the CDR3 is TGTGCCAGCAACCAATTGGACGCCACGAACACTGAAGCTTTCTTT.

This clonotype was observed a few times. This chain connects TRBV9 to TRBJ2-7, with D possibly being TRBD2 (5 bases). Germline V CDR1 and CDR2: SGDLS, YYNGEE. CDR3 length equals 13 residues. Trimming removed 3 bases from V and 4 bases from J, with 11 bases in between. This chain's CDR3 is CASSAAPGYEQYF. The CDR3 DNA reads TGTGCCAGCAGCGCCGCACCGGGGTACGAGCAGTACTTC.

This chain joins TRBV6-2 or TRBV6-3 and TRBJ1-1; D perhaps matches TRBD1 (5 bases). The CDR3 spans 14 residues. V was pared by 2 bases and J by 1 base, with 8 bases between. Per the germline V gene, CDR1 is MNHEY and CDR2 is SVGEGT. The CDR3 DNA is TGTGCCAGCAGTTACGGGGCTGGGAACACTGAAGCTTTCTTT. As protein: CASSYGAGNTEAFF.

The chain couples TRBV5-1 to TRBJ2-2, with TRBD1 matching 7 bases. CDR3 length: 14 residues. The V and J ends lost 2 bases and 4 bases, in that order; junction bases with no gene match: 2. The germline V gene has CDR1 SGHRS and CDR2 YFSETQ. This CDR3 is CASSFGQATGELFF. In DNA, the CDR3 is TGCGCCAGCAGCTTCGGACAGGCCACCGGGGAGCTGTTTTTT.

The sample holds many counts of this clonotype. The V call is TRBV18, the J call TRBJ2-7, with D tentatively TRBD1 (6 bases). The CDR3 is made up of 13 amino acids. CDR1 and CDR2 from the germline V gene are KGHSH and LQKENI. The ends were cut back, 0 bases at V and 4 bases at J, with 7 bases in the middle. DNA for the CDR3: TGTGCCAGCTCACCACCCGGACAGTACGAGCAGTACTTC. Translating gives CASSPPGQYEQYF.

This clonotype was counted many times. The chain combines TRBV4-2 with TRBJ1-5; TRBD1 is a possible D gene (5 bases). Trimming pared 6 bases from V and 6 bases from J, leaving 18 bases between. This CDR3 comprises 15 residues. Per the germline V gene, CDR1 is LGHNA and CDR2 is YNFKEQ. Written as DNA, the CDR3 is TGTGCCAGCAGTCTTGACCAGGGAGAGGGTCAGCCCCAGCATTTT. Its protein product is CASSLDQGEGQPQHF.

This clonotype appeared many times. This chain connects TRBV7-9 to TRBJ2-5, with D perhaps matching TRBD2 (5 bases). Germline CDR1 reads SEHNR; CDR2 reads FQNEAQ (reference sequence). The CDR3 length is 16 residues. The V end lost 4 bases, the J end lost 4 bases, and 19 bases lay between the germline ends. DNA of the CDR3: TGTGCCAGCAGCTATGTCCAAGGACTTGGAGTAGAGACCCAGTACTTC. Its protein is CASSYVQGLGVETQYF.

This clonotype was seen ten or more times. The rearrangement joins TRBV12-3 or TRBV12-4 to TRBJ1-6; D remains ambiguous. Trimming left V 4 bases short and J 10 bases short, with 8 bases between. CDR3 length: 12 residues. Here the CDR3 reads CASSSLGSPLHF. The CDR3 DNA reads TGTGCCAGCAGTTCCCTAGGCTCACCCCTCCACTTT.

The V gene is TRBV7-9, the J gene TRBJ2-2; D perhaps matches TRBD1 (5 bases). Per germline, CDR1 SEHNR and CDR2 FQNEAQ (reference sequence). V was trimmed by 3 bases and J by 3 bases, leaving 14 bases between them. This CDR3 has 16 amino acids. The DNA for the CDR3 is TGTGCCAGCAGCTTCTTTTCGACAGTTGACACCGGGGAGCTGTTTTTT. Its translation: CASSFFSTVDTGELFF.

This clonotype has a handful of counts. The chain combines TRBV27 with TRBJ2-7; weak D call: TRBD1 (6 bases). This CDR3 has 15 amino acids. Germline V gene sequence: CDR1 MNHEY, CDR2 SMNVEV (reference sequence). Deletions cut 4 bases from V and 5 bases from J, with 18 bases between. The CDR3 loop is CASSWGRARGDEQYF. CDR3 DNA sequence: TGTGCCAGCAGTTGGGGACGGGCCAGGGGTGACGAGCAGTACTTC.

This chain uses TRBV5-8 with TRBJ1-3, with D tentatively TRBD1 (6 bases). The CDR3 extends over 14 amino acids. Trimming left V 6 bases short and J 3 bases short, with 13 bases between. Germline V gene sequence: CDR1 SGHTS, CDR2 YDEGEE. The CDR3 region has the DNA TGTGCCAGCAACCCTCAGGGGTATGGAAACACCATATATTTT. Translating gives CASNPQGYGNTIYF. The whole variable domain, remainder taken from reference TRBV5-8 and TRBJ1-3, is EAGVTQSPTHLIKTRGQQATLRCSPISGHTSVYWYQQALGLGLQFLLWYDEGEERNRGNFPPRFSGRQFPNYSSELNVNALELEDSALYLCASNPQGYGNTIYFGEGSWLTVV.

The chain links TRBV5-1 to TRBJ2-1; D gene ambiguous. CDR3 length: 14 residues. Germline V CDR1 and CDR2: SGHRS, YFSETQ. Trimming cost V 0 bases and J 9 bases, with 13 bases left between them. In nucleotides, the CDR3 is TGCGCCAGCAGCTTGGAAGCGAGCACGGGTGAGCAGTTCTTC. Amino acid sequence: CASSLEASTGEQFF.

This clonotype was counted a single time. The chain uses TRBV6-5 and TRBJ1-5; TRBD1 aligns across 7 bases. This CDR3 spans 15 amino acids. The germline CDR1 and CDR2 sequences are MNHEY and SVGAGI. V shed 2 bases and J 7 bases; nucleotides not matched to a gene: 8. CDR3 nucleotide sequence: TGTGCCAGCAGTTACATGGGACAGCGTCCCCAGCCCCAGCATTTT. It is translated as CASSYMGQRPQPQHF.

In this sample, this clonotype turned up a few times. The genes are TRBV6-9 and TRBJ1-2; 10 bases map to TRBD1. The CDR3 runs to 18 residues. Germline V CDR1 and CDR2: MNHGY, SVAAGI. With 3 bases clipped from V and 5 bases from J, the junction kept 15 bases outside the gene matches. CDR3 protein: CASSYFTPGTGEEYGYTF. CDR3 DNA sequence: TGTGCCAGCAGTTACTTCACGCCCGGGACAGGGGAGGAGTATGGCTACACCTTC.